Each of the 25 T cell receptor beta chains below was sequenced from the same sample in a study of blood T cell repertoires in COVID-19. This table comes from immunoSEQ multiplex PCR, and its TCRdb copy is limited to in-frame clones, with some not included. The sample lists over 90,000 clones, approximately 85% seen once, with 7.5% to 10% in the top ten. Sequences were obtained from peripheral blood. These receptors were taken from a man in his forties with active or convalescent COVID-19.

The chain links TRBV4-3 to TRBJ2-2; 10 bases line up with TRBD1. This CDR3 contains 18 residues. V shed 0 bases, J shed 4 bases, and the junction held 8 bases outside the gene matches. Germline assignment: CDR1 LGHNA and CDR2 YSLEER. CDR3 region: CASSQDLGQGSGTGELFF. CDR3 coding DNA: TGCGCCAGCAGCCAAGATCTGGGACAGGGGAGTGGCACCGGGGAGCTGTTTTTT.

The sample holds a few counts of this clone. The chain links TRBV28 to TRBJ2-5; 9 nucleotides line up with TRBD2. The CDR3 consists of 16 residues. Looked up from germline, CDR1 is MDHEN and CDR2 is SYDVKM. J gave up 5 bases and V 8 bases, and 15 bases lay outside the gene matches. CDR3 sequence: CASSGGGGAKRETQYF. The DNA of the CDR3 is TGTGCCAGCTCGGGAGGCGGGGGGGCCAAACGGGAGACCCAGTACTTC.

Concerning this clone itself: Other DNA sequences of this sample code for an identical CDR3. This chain links TRBV7-9 with TRBJ1-2; the match to TRBD1 covers 7 bases. The length of the CDR3 is 13 residues. With 1 base clipped from V and 6 bases from J, the junction kept 2 bases outside the gene matches. The germline V gene encodes CDR1 SEHNR and CDR2 FQNEAQ (reference sequence). The CDR3 coding sequence is TGTGCCAGCAGCTTAGGACAGGGTGATGGCTACACCTTC. Its translation is CASSLGQGDGYTF.

The V and J genes are TRBV12-3 or TRBV12-4 and TRBJ2-5; 8 nucleotides agree with TRBD1. CDR3 length: 12 residues. The J segment lost 5 bases and the V segment lost 6 bases, leaving 2 bases of the junction unmatched. CDR3 coding DNA: TGTGCCAGCAGACAGGGGGGCGAGACCCAGTACTTC. Protein sequence: CASRQGGETQYF.

The CDR3 loop reads CASRTGPMEKLFF. The CDR3 DNA reads as TGTGCCAGCAGGACAGGCCCCATGGAAAAACTGTTTTTT. This rearrangement joins TRBV12-3 or TRBV12-4 to TRBJ1-4; possibly TRBD1 for D (6 bases). The CDR3 spans 13 residues. The germline V and J ends were trimmed by 6 bases and 8 bases, with 13 bases remaining between them.

The chain joins TRBV5-1 to TRBJ1-1, with D uncertain. The CDR3 is made up of 13 amino acids. V was clipped by 4 bases and J by 5 bases, with 12 bases between them. Germline V gives CDR1 SGHRS, CDR2 YFSETQ. DNA of the CDR3: TGCGCCAGCAGCCTGGGCGGGAGGACTGAAGCTTTCTTT. Its protein is CASSLGGRTEAFF.

The chain recombines TRBV9 with TRBJ1-6; TRBD1 matches 8 bases. After removal of 4 bases from V and 10 bases from J, the junction contained 19 bases not matched to a gene. The CDR3 has 18 amino acids. Per germline, CDR1 SGDLS and CDR2 YYNGEE. The CDR3 loop is CASSPVEAGQGRGSPLHF. CDR3 nucleotide sequence: TGTGCCAGCAGCCCCGTAGAGGCCGGACAGGGACGAGGATCACCCCTCCACTTT.

With respect to this clone: The sample has other DNA sequences that encode this CDR3 too. V gene TRBV7-9 combines with J gene TRBJ1-1; 9 bases match TRBD1. V trimming: 5 bases; J trimming: 1 base; junction bases outside the gene matches: 2. Looked up from germline, CDR1 is SEHNR and CDR2 is FQNEAQ (reference sequence). The CDR3 is 14 residues long. For the CDR3, the DNA is TGTGCCAGCAGCAGACAGGGGGGGAACACTGAAGCTTTCTTT. This sequence encodes CASSRQGGNTEAFF.

The V and J genes are TRBV19 and TRBJ1-2, with D unresolved. The V and J ends lost 5 bases and 1 base respectively, with 17 bases between them. Germline loops: CDR1 LNHDA, CDR2 SQIVND (reference sequence). This CDR3 is 16 amino acids long. CDR3 protein: CASSSPRGNVNYGYTF. The CDR3 DNA reads TGTGCCAGTAGTTCCCCCCGCGGGAATGTTAACTATGGCTACACCTTC.

This clone occurred once. V is TRBV6-5 and J is TRBJ2-7, with D unresolved. V dropped 8 bases and J dropped 4 bases, with 6 bases sitting between them. The V gene's germline CDR1 is MNHEY and CDR2 SVGAGI. CDR3 length equals 10 residues. The CDR3 loop is CASGEYEQYF. The CDR3 bases are TGTGCCAGCGGAGAATACGAGCAGTACTTC.

The chain carries TRBV9 and TRBJ1-6; D may be TRBD1 (6 bases). The CDR3 sequence is 15 residues long. CDR1 and CDR2 (germline): SGDLS, YYNGEE. The germline V and J ends were trimmed by 4 bases and 7 bases, with 15 bases remaining between them. This CDR3 reads CASSPDGTRNSPLHF. For the CDR3, the DNA is TGTGCCAGCAGCCCCGACGGGACAAGAAATTCACCCCTCCACTTT.

The CDR3 DNA reads as TGTGCCAGCAGCGACGGCGGGGGCGGGAACACCGGGGAGCTGTTTTTT. This sequence encodes CASSDGGGGNTGELFF. The chain joins TRBV6-2 or TRBV6-3 to TRBJ2-2, with D possibly being TRBD2 (7 bases). The CDR3 has 16 residues. Germline CDR1 MNHEY, CDR2 SVGEGT. Between the trimmed V and J ends, which lost 6 bases and 1 base, there was a span of 15 bases.

This rearrangement joins TRBV3-1 (or the pseudogene TRBV3-2) to TRBJ1-2; D may be TRBD1 (5 bases). Germline-derived CDR1 and CDR2 are LGHDT and YNNKEL (reference sequence). V was cut by 1 base and J by 0 bases, with 15 bases left in between. The CDR3 totals 17 residues. The DNA of the CDR3 is TGTGCCAGCAGCCAAGTTGCAGGGTACCAACCTAACTATGGCTACACCTTC. It encodes CASSQVAGYQPNYGYTF.

V gene TRBV18 combines with J gene TRBJ2-5; TRBD2 is a possible D gene (5 bases). The CDR3 totals 16 residues. V lost 0 bases, J lost 5 bases, and 16 bases lay in between. Germline assignment: CDR1 KGHSH and CDR2 LQKENI. CDR3 nucleotide sequence: TGTGCCAGCTCACCACCAACGGCTAGCCTTGGGGAGACCCAGTACTTC. Its translation is CASSPPTASLGETQYF.

This clone appeared a few times. This chain joins TRBV7-9 and TRBJ1-1; 9 positions match TRBD1. In germline, CDR1 is SEHNR, CDR2 FQNEAQ (reference sequence). The V and J ends lost 4 bases and 5 bases, in that order; junction bases with no gene match: 11. The CDR3 length is 16 residues. DNA of the CDR3: TGTGCCAGCAGCTCAATTCACCGGGACAGGGAAACTGAAGCTTTCTTT. It codes for CASSSIHRDRETEAFF.

The chain carries TRBV6-1 and TRBJ1-5; D call uncertain. This CDR3 region has 15 residues. The germline gives CDR1 MNHNS, CDR2 SASEGT. Trimming cost V 1 base and J 2 bases, with 9 bases left between them. The DNA of the CDR3 is TGTGCCAGCAGTGAAGTTTGGGCAGGCAATCAGCCCCAGCATTTT. Protein product: CASSEVWAGNQPQHF.

The chain employs TRBV5-1 and TRBJ2-3, with D perhaps TRBD2 (5 bases). V dropped 0 bases and J dropped 0 bases, with 17 bases sitting between them. CDR1 SGHRS and CDR2 YFSETQ come from the germline V gene. This CDR3 has 18 residues. CDR3 sequence reads: CASSLGVYSAYSTDTQYF. The CDR3 nucleotides read TGCGCCAGCAGCTTGGGGGTTTATAGCGCCTATAGCACAGATACGCAGTATTTT.

This chain joins TRBV2 and TRBJ2-7; 9 positions agree with TRBD2. The CDR3 has 14 residues. V dropped 4 bases and J dropped 3; count of bases not matched to a gene: 4. Germline V gene data show CDR1 as SNHLY and CDR2 as FYNNEI. The CDR3 loop is CASSGLAGHYEQYF. CDR3 nucleotide sequence: TGTGCCAGCAGTGGGCTAGCGGGGCACTACGAGCAGTACTTC.

CDR3 residues: CAWTRGQINYGYTF. CDR3 nucleotides: TGTGCCTGGACCCGGGGACAGATTAACTATGGCTACACCTTC. V and J are TRBV30 and TRBJ1-2; TRBD1 aligns across 7 bases. The CDR3 is 14 amino acids. CDR1 is GTSNPN, CDR2 SVGIG, per germline (reference sequence). Germline trimming cut 4 bases from V and 1 base from J; bases unmatched to any gene: 6.

V gene TRBV19 combines with J gene TRBJ1-5, with D possibly TRBD1 on 5 matching bases. The CDR3 extends over 14 amino acids. The germline V gene encodes CDR1 LNHDA and CDR2 SQIVND (reference sequence). V dropped 5 bases and J dropped 3 bases, with 11 bases sitting between them. The CDR3 coding sequence is TGTGCCAGTAGTTGGGGGGTAATCAATCAGCCCCAGCATTTT. Residues: CASSWGVINQPQHF.

The chain combines TRBV5-6 with TRBJ2-2, with 7 bases identical to TRBD1. Germline assignment: CDR1 SGHDT and CDR2 YYEEEE. The J segment lost 2 bases and the V segment lost 5 bases, leaving 3 bases of the junction unmatched. The CDR3 covers 14 residues. The CDR3 sequence is CASRGTVNTGELFF. The CDR3 nucleotides read TGTGCCAGCAGGGGGACAGTCAACACCGGGGAGCTGTTTTTT.

The chain recombines TRBV5-4 with TRBJ2-7, with D tentatively TRBD2 (6 bases). Looked up from germline, CDR1 is SGHNT and CDR2 is YYREEE (reference sequence). The CDR3 is 15 residues long. The V end was cut by 0 bases, the J end by 6 bases, with 16 bases between. DNA of the CDR3: TGTGCCAGCAGCTTGGCCGGGACTGACATCCGCGAGCAGTACTTC. Protein sequence: CASSLAGTDIREQYF.

The CDR3 DNA follows: TGTGCCAGCAGCTCGGGACAGGGGCCATATGGCTACACCTTC. As protein: CASSSGQGPYGYTF. This chain links TRBV7-2 with TRBJ1-2, with 10 bases matching TRBD1. Germline CDR1 and CDR2: SGHTA and FQGNSA. V gave up 4 bases and J gave up 5 bases; unmatched junction bases: 4. The CDR3 totals 14 residues.

This chain uses TRBV7-2 with TRBJ2-1; maybe TRBD2 (7 bases). Per the germline V gene, CDR1 is SGHTA and CDR2 is FQGNSA. V shed 0 bases and J shed 5 bases, with 11 bases lying between them. The CDR3 has 15 amino acids. The CDR3, as DNA: TGTGCCAGCAGCTTAGCCGGGGGGCTCGACAATGAGCAGTTCTTC. This sequence encodes CASSLAGGLDNEQFF.

V gene TRBV18 combines with J gene TRBJ1-5; a possible D gene is TRBD1 (6 bases). Germline V lookup: CDR1 KGHSH, CDR2 LQKENI. The CDR3 runs 13 residues. The germline V and J ends were trimmed by 4 bases and 2 bases, with 6 bases remaining between them. The CDR3 nucleotides read TGTGCCAGCTCACAGGGGGGCAATCAGCCCCAGCATTTT. Translated, it gives CASSQGGNQPQHF.